Below are 31 T cell receptor beta chains sequenced from a single sample in a study of glioma-infiltrating T cells. TCR alpha and beta CDR3 regions were amplified from RNA using iRepertoire nested multiplex PCR. Each CDR3 protein is one row after TCRdb ran MiXCR on the multiplex PCR reads. This table holds under 200,000 distinct CDR3 sequences, around 45% found once. The sample was glioma tissue, nonneoplastic brain tissue, or PBMCs (not recorded which). The source of these receptors is a human donor with low-grade glioma or glioblastoma, undergoing nonglioma brain surgery, or in good health (not recorded which).

This clonotype was counted ten times or more. This sequence joins TRBV20-1 and TRBJ2-1; 10 bases agree with TRBD2. Germline V gene lookup returns CDR1 DFQATT and CDR2 SNEGSKA (reference sequence). V trimming: 5 bases; J trimming: 8 bases; junction bases outside the gene matches: 6. The CDR3 is 13 residues long. The CDR3 DNA reads TGCAGTGCTGTCCTAGCGGGAGTCGATGAGCAGTTCTTC. Translated: CSAVLAGVDEQFF.

In this sample, this clonotype turned up many times. The rearrangement uses TRBV20-1 and TRBJ2-1; D is undetermined. V gave up 4 bases and J gave up 1 base, with 11 bases separating them. This CDR3 has 14 amino acids. Germline loops: CDR1 DFQATT, CDR2 SNEGSKA (reference sequence). CDR3: CSAISTTSYNEQFF. The DNA for the CDR3 is TGCAGTGCTATTTCCACAACATCCTACAATGAGCAGTTCTTC.

This clonotype appeared a few times. The rearrangement uses TRBV19 and TRBJ2-1; TRBD1 agrees at 10 bases. CDR1 is LNHDA and CDR2 is SQIVND in the germline V gene (reference sequence). V shed 4 bases and J 6 bases; nucleotides not matched to a gene: 9. The CDR3 spans 16 residues. CDR3 sequence: CASSKFGGQGFNEQFF. Written as DNA, the CDR3 is TGTGCCAGTAGTAAGTTTGGGGGACAGGGGTTCAATGAGCAGTTCTTC.

A few counts support this clonotype. The CDR3 coding sequence is TGTGCCAGCAGCCAAGGGAAGCGCTACACCTTC. Protein sequence: CASSQGKRYTF. The genes are TRBV14 and TRBJ1-2; D call uncertain. Germline V gene data show CDR1 as SGHDN and CDR2 as FVKESK. CDR3 length: 11 residues. Between the trimmed V and J ends, which lost 1 base and 9 bases, there was a span of 6 bases.

This clonotype was seen ten or more times. This chain connects TRBV28 to TRBJ1-4; 8 nucleotides align to TRBD1. Per the germline V gene, CDR1 is MDHEN and CDR2 is SYDVKM. V lost 5 bases, J lost 1 base, and 3 bases stayed unmatched. This CDR3 comprises 15 residues. The CDR3 region has the DNA TGTGCCAGCAGTCCCGACAGGGGAACTAATGAAAAACTGTTTTTT. Translating gives CASSPDRGTNEKLFF.

This clonotype was detected ten times or more. The chain employs TRBV7-6 and TRBJ2-3; 8 positions agree with TRBD2. Germline V gives CDR1 SGHVS, CDR2 FNYEAQ. This CDR3 is built from 13 residues. J lost 8 bases, V lost 6 bases, and 7 bases had no gene match. CDR3 sequence (DNA): TGTGCCAGCAGTATTGGACTAGCTGGTACGCAGTATTTT. Translating it yields CASSIGLAGTQYF.

A remark on this clonotype: The conserved closing phenylalanine or tryptophan is absent in this CDR3, likely reflecting a read error. The chain recombines TRBV6-1 with TRBJ2-1; tentatively, D is TRBD2 (5 bases). Looked up from germline, CDR1 is MNHNS and CDR2 is SASEGT. Trimming removed 6 bases at V and 7 bases at J, with 10 bases between. The CDR3 has 12 residues. CDR3 DNA sequence: TGTGCCAGCAGCCCTTCGGGGAATGAGCAGTTCCTC. Its translation is CASSPSGNEQFL.

This clonotype was recorded many times. The V call is TRBV6-4, the J call TRBJ2-3; D possibly uses TRBD1 or TRBD2 (5 bases each). This CDR3 is built from 13 residues. V lost 5 bases and J lost 2, with 8 bases in between. Germline V CDR1 and CDR2: MRHNA, SNTAGT. CDR3 nucleotides: TGTGCCAGCAGTCGGGACCTCACAGATACGCAGTATTTT. Translation: CASSRDLTDTQYF.

As concerns this clonotype: A junction end diverges from the germline sequence, so it may reflect a read error. The V gene is TRBV25-1, the J gene TRBJ2-7; D possibly uses TRBD1 or TRBD2 (6 bases each). Per germline, CDR1 MGHDK and CDR2 SYGVNS. The CDR3 is 13 residues long. The CDR3 protein is CPSQVGGPNEQYF. CDR3 sequence (DNA): TGTCCCAGCCAAGTAGGGGGGCCAAACGAGCAGTACTTC.

As for this clonotype: With a much larger clone just one base away, this may be a read error. The rearrangement links TRBV7-3 to TRBJ2-1; a possible D gene is TRBD2 (5 bases). The CDR3 extends over 14 amino acids. Germline CDR1 is SGHTA and CDR2 is FQGTGA. The DNA for the CDR3 is TGCGCCAGCAGCCAAGATCGGGGAAGCGTTGAGCGGTTCTTC. Translating gives CASSQDRGSVERFF.

Notes on this clonotype: A much more abundant neighbour one base away suggests this may be a read error. The V gene is TRBV30, the J gene TRBJ2-1, with a tentative D call TRBD2 (6 bases). The germline V gene has CDR1 GTSNPN and CDR2 SVGIG (reference sequence). The CDR3 is made up of 12 amino acids. The CDR3 here is CPWSTSRNEQFF. DNA for the CDR3: TGTCCCTGGAGTACTAGCCGGAATGAGCAGTTCTTC.

This clonotype was counted many times. V usage is TRBV20-1 and J usage is TRBJ1-3; no clear D. Germline-derived CDR1 and CDR2 are DFQATT and SNEGSKA (reference sequence). V gave up 1 base and J gave up 0 bases, with 19 bases separating them. This CDR3 is built from 18 residues. The CDR3 DNA reads TGCAGTGCTAGAGGATCAGGTCTCCAGGTTGACTCTGGAAACACCATATATTTT. Translated: CSARGSGLQVDSGNTIYF.

In regard to this clonotype: Since a much larger clone is just one base distant, this may be a read error. The chain employs TRBV24-1 and TRBJ2-1, with TRBD2 matching over 7 bases. The V and J ends lost 3 bases and 5 bases, in that order; junction bases with no gene match: 9. CDR1 is KGHDR, CDR2 SFDVKD, per germline. This CDR3 is built from 16 residues. The CDR3 region has the DNA TGTGCCACCAGTGATCGGTGGGGGGAGGGAAACAATGAGCAGTTCTTC. Translated: CATSDRWGEGNNEQFF.

The chain recombines TRBV19 with TRBJ1-2; D ambiguous. The V end was cut by 9 bases, the J end by 4 bases, with 21 bases between. CDR1 LNHDA and CDR2 SQIVND come from the germline V gene (reference sequence). The CDR3 extends over 15 amino acids. For the CDR3, the DNA is TGTGCCAGCAGCCAAGGGTCCGGGATCCGCTATGGCTACACCTTC. Residues: CASSQGSGIRYGYTF.

This clonotype has more than one count but fewer than ten. This chain links TRBV3-1 with TRBJ2-1; TRBD1 is a possible D gene (6 bases). The germline CDR1 and CDR2 sequences are LGHDT and YNNKEL (reference sequence). This CDR3 region has 15 residues. Trimming took off 7 bases at V and 0 bases at J, with 13 bases between the two ends. This CDR3 reads CASKPRDNSYNEQFF. Here the CDR3 DNA reads TGTGCCAGCAAGCCCCGGGACAACTCCTACAATGAGCAGTTCTTC.

The chain couples TRBV20-1 to TRBJ2-1; D is uncertain. This CDR3 is 15 amino acids long. The V and J ends lost 6 bases and 8 bases respectively, with 23 bases between them. Germline V gives CDR1 DFQATT, CDR2 SNEGSKA (reference sequence). The CDR3, as DNA: TGCAGTGCACCTTCCCTCCGTGGAGAGACCGATGAGCAGTTCTTC. Translated, it gives CSAPSLRGETDEQFF.

This clonotype was seen ten or more times. The chain recombines TRBV3-1 with TRBJ1-5, with 9 bases matching TRBD1. V was clipped by 6 bases and J by 7 bases; unmatched bases: 4. This CDR3 is 13 amino acids long. Per germline, CDR1 LGHDT and CDR2 YNNKEL (reference sequence). DNA of the CDR3: TGTGCCAGCAGGGGACAGGGAGGCCAGCCCCAGCATTTT. It translates to CASRGQGGQPQHF.

This clonotype showed up many times. The chain links TRBV7-2 to TRBJ2-7; 8 bases match TRBD2. Germline lookup yields CDR1 SGHTA and CDR2 FQGNSA. This CDR3 spans 13 amino acids. With V trimmed by 5 bases and J by 4 bases, 4 bases remained unmatched. The CDR3 DNA follows: TGTGCCAGCAGCGCCACTAGCGGTTACGAGCAGTACTTC. Translating gives CASSATSGYEQYF.

V and J are TRBV6-1 and TRBJ2-1; maybe TRBD2 (6 bases). CDR1 is MNHNS, CDR2 SASEGT, per germline. The CDR3 length is 13 residues. CDR3 loop: CVSSRRLDNEQFF. The CDR3 region has the DNA TGTGTTAGCAGTCGGAGACTAGACAATGAGCAGTTCTTC.

The rearrangement joins TRBV12-3 or TRBV12-4 to TRBJ1-6; D gene unclear. The CDR3 consists of 14 residues. V lost 3 bases and J lost 19, with 22 bases in between. As DNA, the CDR3 is TGTGCCAGCAGTTTTGGGGAGAGGATTTCACCCATACACTTT. This sequence encodes CASSFGERISPIHF.

This clonotype was counted many times. The V call is TRBV2, the J call TRBJ1-2; D remains unclear. CDR1 is SNHLY, CDR2 FYNNEI, per germline. V lost 1 base and J 6 bases, leaving 9 bases between the germline ends. The CDR3 spans 13 residues. CDR3 nucleotides: TGTGCCAGCAGTGAAGGAGCAGAGGATGGCTACACCTTC. This gives the protein CASSEGAEDGYTF.

This clonotype was seen repeatedly, ten times or more. The chain has TRBV20-1 and TRBJ2-1; D tentatively reads TRBD1 or TRBD2 (5 bases each). V was trimmed by 3 bases and J by 4 bases, leaving 16 bases between them. CDR1 and CDR2 from the germline V gene are DFQATT and SNEGSKA (reference sequence). This CDR3 spans 15 amino acids. The CDR3 DNA follows: TGCAGTGCTAGTGATAGCGAACAGGCGTACAATGAGCAGTTCTTC. Residues: CSASDSEQAYNEQFF.

This clonotype was found once. This chain joins TRBV28 and TRBJ2-3; 10 positions match TRBD1. The length of the CDR3 is 16 residues. The J segment lost 4 bases and the V segment lost 9 bases, leaving 13 bases of the junction unmatched. CDR1 and CDR2 from the germline V gene are MDHEN and SYDVKM. CDR3 protein: CARSLTGTGEADTQYF. CDR3 nucleotides: TGTGCCAGAAGTCTCACCGGGACAGGGGAGGCAGATACGCAGTATTTT.

This clonotype was counted at least ten times. V and J are TRBV25-1 and TRBJ1-1; no firm D call. Germline assignment: CDR1 MGHDK and CDR2 SYGVNS. This CDR3 comprises 11 residues. V was shortened by 4 bases and J by 6 bases, with 6 bases between the two germline ends. The CDR3 loop is CASSVRAEAFF. CDR3 nucleotide sequence: TGTGCCAGCAGTGTGCGGGCTGAAGCTTTCTTT.

In this sample, this clonotype turned up many times. This chain connects TRBV12-3 or TRBV12-4 to TRBJ2-7; unclear D gene. V dropped 2 bases and J dropped 7 bases, with 12 bases sitting between them. The CDR3 loop spans 13 amino acids. CDR3 residues: CASSLSGRREQYF. The CDR3 DNA sequence: TGTGCCAGCAGTTTATCCGGACGGCGGGAGCAGTACTTC.

A remark on this clonotype: This could be a read error, since a much larger clone is one nucleotide away. The V and J genes are TRBV20-1 and TRBJ1-6; TRBD1 might be the D (5 bases). This CDR3 region has 15 residues. V was pared by 0 bases and J by 9 bases, with 15 bases between. Germline V gene lookup returns CDR1 DFQATT and CDR2 SNEGSKA (reference sequence). CDR3 sequence reads: CSAREERGGRSPLHF. The CDR3 DNA is TGCAGTGCTAGAGAGGAGAGGGGAGGGCGTTCACCCCTCCACTTT.

CDR3 residues: CASRPTRGSYEQYF. The CDR3 DNA follows: TGTGCCAGCAGACCGACACGGGGCTCCTACGAGCAGTACTTC. The chain employs TRBV2 and TRBJ2-7, with a possible D match to TRBD2 (5 bases). The CDR3 runs to 14 residues. Trimming pared 6 bases from V and 0 bases from J, leaving 12 bases between. CDR1 is SNHLY and CDR2 is FYNNEI in the germline V gene.

Concerning this clonotype: A single base separates this from a much larger clone, so it may be a read error. The CDR3 region is CATTHDPYNEQLF. The CDR3 nucleotides are TGTGCCACAACTCATGACCCGTACAATGAGCAGCTCTTC. The rearrangement links TRBV19 to TRBJ2-1, with unresolved D. The CDR3 sequence is 13 residues long. Germline V gene sequence: CDR1 LNHDA, CDR2 SQIVND (reference sequence).

In regard to this clonotype: A much larger clone differs by one base, so this may be a read error. The chain uses TRBV28 and TRBJ2-1; D remains unclear. Germline CDR1 reads MDHEN; CDR2 reads SYDVKM. The CDR3 length is 13 residues. Written as DNA, the CDR3 is TGTGCCACCAAGGACCCGTCCTACAATGAGCAGTTATTC. Its protein product is CATKDPSYNEQLF.

Of note for this clonotype: The germline gene is not matched at one end of the junction; a read error may be the cause. The rearrangement links TRBV7-8 to TRBJ2-3, with D perhaps matching TRBD1 (5 bases). Germline V gene data show CDR1 as SGHVS and CDR2 as FQNEAQ. CDR3 length equals 15 residues. The DNA of the CDR3 is TGTGCCGGCAGGGTCGTAGGGATTAGCACAGATACGCAGTATTTT. Protein sequence: CAGRVVGISTDTQYF.

Worth noting for this clonotype: This clone may be a read error of a much larger clone one base away. The V and J genes are TRBV19 and TRBJ2-1; the D gene is possibly TRBD1 (5 bases). This CDR3 has 12 residues. Germline CDR1 LNHDA, CDR2 SQIVND (reference sequence). CDR3 residues: CASNRQNNEKFF. Written as DNA, the CDR3 is TGTGCCAGTAACAGGCAAAACAATGAGAAGTTCTTC.